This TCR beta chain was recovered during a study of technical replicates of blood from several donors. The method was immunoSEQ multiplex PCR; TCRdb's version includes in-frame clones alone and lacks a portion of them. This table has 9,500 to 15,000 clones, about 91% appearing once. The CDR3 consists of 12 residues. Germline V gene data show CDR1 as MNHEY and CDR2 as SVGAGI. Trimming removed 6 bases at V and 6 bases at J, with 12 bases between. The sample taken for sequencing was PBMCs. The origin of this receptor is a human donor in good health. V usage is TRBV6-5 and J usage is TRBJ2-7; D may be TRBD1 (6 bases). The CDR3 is CASSVAGVEQYF. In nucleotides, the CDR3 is TGTGCCAGCAGCGTCGCAGGGGTCGAGCAGTACTTC.